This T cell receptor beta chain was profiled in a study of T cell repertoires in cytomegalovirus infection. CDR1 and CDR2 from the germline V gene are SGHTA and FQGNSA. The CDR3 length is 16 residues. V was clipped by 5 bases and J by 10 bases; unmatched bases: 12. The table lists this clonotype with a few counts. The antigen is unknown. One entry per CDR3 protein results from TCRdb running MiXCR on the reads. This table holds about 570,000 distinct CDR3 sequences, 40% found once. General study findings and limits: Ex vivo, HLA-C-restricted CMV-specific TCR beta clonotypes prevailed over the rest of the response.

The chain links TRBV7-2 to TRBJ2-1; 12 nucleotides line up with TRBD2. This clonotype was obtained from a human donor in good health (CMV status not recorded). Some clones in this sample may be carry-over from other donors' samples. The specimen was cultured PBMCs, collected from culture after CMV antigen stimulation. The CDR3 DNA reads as TGTGCCAGCAGCCCCCCCCCGACTAGCGGGAGTAGGGAGCAGTTCTTC. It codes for CASSPPPTSGSREQFF.